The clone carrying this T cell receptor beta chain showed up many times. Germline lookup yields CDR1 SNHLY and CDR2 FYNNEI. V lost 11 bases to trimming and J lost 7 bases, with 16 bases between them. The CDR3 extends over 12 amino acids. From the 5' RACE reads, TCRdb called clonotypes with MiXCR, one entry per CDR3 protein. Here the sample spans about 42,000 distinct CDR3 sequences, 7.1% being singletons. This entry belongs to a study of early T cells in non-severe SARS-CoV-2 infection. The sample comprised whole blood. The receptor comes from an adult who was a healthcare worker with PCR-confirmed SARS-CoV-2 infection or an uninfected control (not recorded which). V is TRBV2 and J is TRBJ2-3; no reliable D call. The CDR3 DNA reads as TGTGCCCGCCTCGCGCTGAGTAATACGCAGTATTTT. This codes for CARLALSNTQYF.